Each of the 8 T cell receptor beta chains below was sequenced from the same sample in a study of T cells in Graves' hyperthyroidism and ophthalmopathy. From RNA transcripts, TCR beta CDR3 regions were amplified. The TCR CDR3 was amplified in a first-round RT-PCR using the HTBI primer set. TCRdb redid the calling of the multiplex PCR reads with MiXCR, one entry per CDR3 protein. Of hundreds of thousands of distinct CDR3 sequences in the sample, approximately 15% are singletons; the top ten hold about 3.5%. The sample was blood. Source of these receptors: a woman between 40 and 55 years old with Graves' ophthalmopathy.

The table lists this clonotype with many counts. The CDR3 is CAWSQRYYNEQFF. CDR3 bases: TGTGCCTGGAGCCAGCGGTACTACAATGAGCAGTTCTTC. The chain is built from TRBV30 and TRBJ2-1; tentatively, D is TRBD2 (5 bases). V lost 3 bases, J lost 3 bases, and 9 bases lay in between. CDR3 length: 13 amino acids. The germline V gene has CDR1 GTSNPN and CDR2 SVGIG (reference sequence).

The V call is TRBV4-1, the J call TRBJ2-1; D is tentatively TRBD1 or TRBD2 (5 bases each). V was trimmed by 1 base and J by 6 bases, leaving 13 bases between them. The germline V gene encodes CDR1 MGHRA and CDR2 YSYEKL. CDR3 size: 15 residues. This chain's CDR3 is CASSQAEEGVNEQFF. CDR3 DNA: TGCGCCAGCAGCCAAGCGGAGGAAGGGGTCAATGAGCAGTTCTTC.

This clonotype occurred many times. CDR3: CASSSLSSETQYF. CDR3 coding DNA: TGTGCCAGCAGCTCACTATCCTCGGAGACCCAGTACTTC. The rearrangement joins TRBV11-2 to TRBJ2-5; D remains ambiguous. In germline, CDR1 is SGHAT, CDR2 FQNNGV. The CDR3 runs to 13 residues. Deletions cut 4 bases from V and 5 bases from J, with 11 bases between.

The J gene is TRBJ1-1, the V gene TRBV19, with 8 bases fitting TRBD1. Losses at the gene ends were 7 bases for V and 7 bases for J; bases not matched to a gene: 8. The CDR3 extends over 13 amino acids. Per the germline V gene, CDR1 is LNHDA and CDR2 is SQIVND (reference sequence). The CDR3 coding sequence is TGTGCCAGTAAGAGGGACAGGCTGAATGAAGCTTTCTTT. This codes for CASKRDRLNEAFF.

This clonotype was counted a few times. The rearrangement joins TRBV7-3 to TRBJ1-2, with 9 bases aligning to TRBD1. CDR1 is SGHTA and CDR2 is FQGTGA in the germline V gene. The junction had 4 bases not matched to a gene; V was cut back by 2 bases and J by 6 bases. The CDR3 sequence is 14 residues long. This chain's CDR3 is CASSLGQGQDGYTF. The DNA of the CDR3 is TGTGCCAGCAGCTTAGGACAGGGGCAGGATGGCTACACCTTC.

The chain employs TRBV6-1 and TRBJ1-5; tentative D call: TRBD1 (5 bases). Germline V gene lookup returns CDR1 MNHNS and CDR2 SASEGT. The length of the CDR3 is 14 residues. With 7 bases removed from V and 4 bases from J, the gap between germline ends came to 14 bases. Written as DNA, the CDR3 is TGTGCCAGCACCCCTCGCGGGGGGAATCAGCCCCAGCATTTT. Protein product: CASTPRGGNQPQHF.

The chain couples TRBV5-1 to TRBJ1-3, with D uncertain. Germline CDR1 is SGHRS and CDR2 is YFSETQ. This CDR3 region has 16 residues. Trimming took off 1 base at V and 3 bases at J, with 14 bases between the two ends. CDR3 bases: TGCGCCAGCAGCTTGTCGGGCGCCTCTGGTGGAAACACCATATATTTT. Its translation is CASSLSGASGGNTIYF.

This chain connects TRBV11-2 to TRBJ2-1, with 13 bases fitting TRBD2. This CDR3 is 19 amino acids long. V gave up 3 bases and J gave up 0 bases; unmatched junction bases: 8. CDR1 SGHAT and CDR2 FQNNGV come from the germline V gene. The CDR3 DNA reads TGTGCCAGCAGCTTGAGAGGACTAGCGGGGGATAGCTCCTACAATGAGCAGTTCTTC. It yields the protein CASSLRGLAGDSSYNEQFF.